The source of this T cell receptor (beta chain) is a study of tumor-infiltrating lymphocytes in primary liver carcinoma. As for the study in general: Those enrolled were patients of both sexes, who were aged 30 to 69 years. Recorded tumor stage was T1-T3 N0M0, with diameters of about 4.2 to 10 cm.

The junction had 8 bases not matched to a gene; V was cut back by 5 bases and J by 5 bases. CDR1 and CDR2 (germline): SGHVS, FQNEAQ. This CDR3 comprises 14 residues. The study co-extracted DNA and RNA from around 18-30 mg of unsorted bulk tissue. Collection of samples drew on five separate regions of each tumor. Starting material of 400 to 600 ng total RNA yielded TCR beta cDNA via a constant-region primer. Three nested multiplex PCR rounds of slightly modified ARM-PCR generated TCR beta libraries. TRBV1-TRBV30 forward primers paired with a C-beta reverse primer drove the first two PCR rounds, approximately 11 cycles each. TCRdb reprocessed the multiplex PCR reads with MiXCR, giving one entry per CDR3 protein. The sample has about 97,000 distinct CDR3 sequences, around two thirds seen once. This clonotype appeared many times.

Sequenced sample: liver tumor tissue from sampling region 2. As for subset: tumor region T2, inferior pole. The receptor's source is a woman aged 55-70 years with primary liver carcinoma and hepatitis B virus infection. The chain couples TRBV7-8 to TRBJ2-5, with 7 bases identical to TRBD2. Written as DNA, the CDR3 is TGTGCCAGCAGCGCCCGGGGGGAGAAGGAGACCCAGTACTTC. This encodes CASSARGEKETQYF. Filled out from reference TRBV7-8 and TRBJ2-5, the complete variable domain reads GAGVSQSPRYKVAKRGQDVALRCDPISGHVSLFWYQQALGQGPEFLTYFQNEAQLDKSGLPSDRFFAERPEGSVSTLKIQRTQQEDSAVYLCASSARGEKETQYFGPGTRLLVL.